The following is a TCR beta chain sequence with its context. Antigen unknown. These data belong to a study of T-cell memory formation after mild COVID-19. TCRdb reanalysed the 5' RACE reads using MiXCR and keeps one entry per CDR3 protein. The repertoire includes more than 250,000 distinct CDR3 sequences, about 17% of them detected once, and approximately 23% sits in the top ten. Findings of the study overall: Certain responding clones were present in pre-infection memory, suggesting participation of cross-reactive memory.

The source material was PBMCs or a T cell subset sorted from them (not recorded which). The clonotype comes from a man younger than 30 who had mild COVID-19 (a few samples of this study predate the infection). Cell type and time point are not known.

Here the CDR3 DNA reads TGTGCCAGCAGCGTGCTTTGGTCTAATGAGCAGTTCTTC. Protein: CASSVLWSNEQFF. This chain joins TRBV9 and TRBJ2-1; D gene ambiguous. From germline, CDR1 is SGDLS and CDR2 YYNGEE. Deletions cut 2 bases from V and 7 bases from J, with 10 bases between. The CDR3 length is 13 residues.